The 11 T cell receptor beta chains below come from one sample, sequenced in a study of T cells in Graves' hyperthyroidism and ophthalmopathy. TCR beta CDR3 sequences were amplified from RNA transcripts. The TCR CDR3 first-round RT-PCR relied on the HTBI primer set. TCRdb recomputed calls from the multiplex PCR reads with MiXCR, one row per CDR3 protein. The sample records more than 500,000 distinct CDR3 sequences, roughly 15% being singletons. The sample was blood. The receptor source for this set is a woman aged 35 to 49 with Graves' ophthalmopathy.

This clonotype was counted ten times or more. The chain links TRBV27 to TRBJ2-7; a possible D gene is TRBD2 (6 bases). There are 15 residues in the CDR3. Deletions cut 5 bases from V and 7 bases from J, with 21 bases between. CDR1 is MNHEY and CDR2 is SMNVEV in the germline V gene (reference sequence). CDR3: CASSPLGGPPWEQYF. CDR3 DNA: TGTGCCAGCAGTCCCCTCGGGGGTCCCCCTTGGGAGCAGTACTTC.

This chain links TRBV2 with TRBJ1-3, with no clear D. The ends were cut back, 6 bases at V and 0 bases at J, with 6 bases in the middle. Per germline, CDR1 SNHLY and CDR2 FYNNEI. The CDR3 has 13 amino acids. The CDR3 here is CASRQDSGNTIYF. The CDR3 bases are TGTGCCAGCAGACAAGACTCTGGAAACACCATATATTTT.

This clonotype has a count of ten or more. This chain links TRBV10-3 with TRBJ1-2; unclear D gene. CDR3 size: 14 residues. The V gene's germline CDR1 is ENHRY and CDR2 SYGVKD. V was clipped by 3 bases and J by 4 bases, with 12 bases between them. The CDR3: CAISDLNSIYGYTF. CDR3 in DNA: TGTGCCATCAGTGATTTGAACAGCATCTATGGCTACACCTTC.

This clonotype was seen ten or more times. The gene calls are TRBV2 and TRBJ2-2; D assignment may be TRBD1 or TRBD2 (5 bases each). Germline CDR1 is SNHLY and CDR2 is FYNNEI. CDR3 size: 14 residues. V was shortened by 3 bases and J by 6 bases, with 11 bases between the two germline ends. The CDR3 protein is CASSERGVAGELFF. In DNA, the CDR3 is TGTGCCAGCAGTGAGAGAGGGGTAGCCGGGGAGCTGTTTTTT.

This clonotype was observed many times. This could be a read error, since a much larger clone is one nucleotide away. As the CDR3 is not closed by the conserved phenylalanine or tryptophan, this likely results from a read error. The chain joins TRBV28 to TRBJ1-1, with D perhaps matching TRBD1 (5 bases). The ends were cut back, 3 bases at V and 3 bases at J, with 11 bases in the middle. Germline V gene lookup returns CDR1 MDHEN and CDR2 SYDVKM. This CDR3 contains 14 residues. CDR3 amino acids: CASSLSRGDTEAFL. The CDR3 DNA sequence: TGTGCCAGCAGTTTGTCTAGGGGAGACACTGAAGCTTTCCTT.

This clonotype was detected ten times or more. The genes are TRBV6-5 and TRBJ2-7, with 7 nucleotides matching TRBD2. Germline CDR1 is MNHEY and CDR2 is SVGAGI. The CDR3 has 14 amino acids. V gave up 3 bases and J gave up 4 bases; unmatched junction bases: 6. The CDR3 here is CASSYAGEPYEQYF. The CDR3 DNA reads as TGTGCCAGCAGTTATGCGGGAGAGCCATACGAGCAGTACTTC.

CDR3 in amino acids: CASSYSTVNQPQHF. CDR3 DNA: TGTGCCAGCAGTTACTCGACAGTGAATCAGCCCCAGCATTTT. The chain has TRBV6-2 or TRBV6-3 and TRBJ1-5; D might be TRBD1 (5 bases). Germline V lookup: CDR1 MNHEY, CDR2 SVGEGT. Trimming removed 0 bases at V and 4 bases at J, with 7 bases between. CDR3 length equals 14 residues.

This clonotype was detected many times. The rearrangement uses TRBV9 and TRBJ2-7, with no clear D. V shed 2 bases and J shed 5 bases, with 11 bases lying between them. The CDR3 runs to 13 residues. Germline CDR1 reads SGDLS; CDR2 reads YYNGEE. The CDR3 bases are TGTGCCAGCAGCGTTGCTACAATGAACGAGCAGTACTTC. Amino acid sequence: CASSVATMNEQYF.

This clonotype came up many times. This chain links TRBV28 with TRBJ1-1; D gene ambiguous. The V and J ends lost 5 bases and 3 bases respectively, with 19 bases between them. Germline CDR1 reads MDHEN; CDR2 reads SYDVKM. CDR3 length equals 16 residues. The CDR3 region is CASSPLGSLRYTEAFF. CDR3 in DNA: TGTGCCAGCAGTCCCTTAGGATCTTTGAGGTACACTGAAGCTTTCTTT.

This clonotype was seen at least ten times. This chain uses TRBV5-1 with TRBJ2-2; TRBD1 is a possible D gene (5 bases). Deletions cut 4 bases from V and 1 base from J, with 8 bases between. The germline CDR1 and CDR2 sequences are SGHRS and YFSETQ. This CDR3 contains 14 residues. CDR3 coding DNA: TGCGCCAGCAGCATTGGACAGAACACCGGGGAGCTGTTTTTT. Translating it yields CASSIGQNTGELFF.

This clonotype was seen ten or more times. The genes are TRBV6-5 and TRBJ1-5; the D is unclear. Germline CDR1 is MNHEY and CDR2 is SVGAGI. With 5 bases removed from V and 7 bases from J, the gap between germline ends came to 12 bases. The CDR3 extends over 13 amino acids. The DNA of the CDR3 is TGTGCCAGCAGTCTGGAGCGGACCCAGCCCCAGCATTTT. Amino acids: CASSLERTQPQHF.